This note documents a single T cell receptor beta chain sequence. Per the study methods: Amplification of reference gene primers was used by the study to estimate nucleated cell counts. Assay used: immunoSEQ multiplex PCR; TCRdb lists only in-frame clones, some missing. V and J calls and clone size are as listed in that table; D and trimming were resolved from the DNA. The profile shows over 110,000 clones, roughly 80% of them singletons. The entry originates in a study of blood T cell repertoires in COVID-19. Looking at the study overall: Material from acute and convalescent COVID-19 was sourced from the United States, Italy and Spain. T cells, B-cell-depleted T cells, or PBMCs provided the cDNA or gDNA that served as material.

Sequenced material: peripheral blood. The origin of this receptor is a man in his 70s who had recovered from COVID-19.

The CDR3 here is CASSLRYSGLDEQYF. As DNA, the CDR3 is TGTGCCAGCAGCTTACGTTATAGCGGGCTGGACGAGCAGTACTTC. This rearrangement joins TRBV7-8 to TRBJ2-7; 7 nucleotides agree with TRBD2. V gave up 2 bases and J gave up 5 bases; unmatched junction bases: 9. This CDR3 spans 15 amino acids. Germline loops: CDR1 SGHVS, CDR2 FQNEAQ.